A selection of T cell receptor beta chains follows, all from one sample in a study of beta chain features in type 1 diabetes. The repertoire was sequenced with immunoSEQ multiplex PCR; TCRdb's copy has only in-frame clones and lacks some. The sample has roughly 160,000 clones, approximately 8.1% seen once; the top ten hold 0.94%. Sequences were obtained from central memory CD4+ T cells from blood. All receptors come from a woman aged 40 to 55 with type 1 diabetes. The CDR3 runs from the conserved cysteine through the conserved F or W. The D gene is left open where the match is weak. Size values are once, few and many counts, or a class for expanded clones, and some rows have none.

j_gene | abundance | d_gene | v_gene | CDR3nt | CDR3aa
TRBJ2-5 | few | TRBD1 | TRBV18 | TGTGCCAGCTCACCAAACAGGGGACAAGAGACCCAGTACTTC | CASSPNRGQETQYF
TRBJ2-7 | few | . | TRBV6-6 | TGTGCCACCGTCGGGGTCACAAACTACGAGCAGTACTTC | CATVGVTNYEQYF
TRBJ1-5 | few | TRBD1 | TRBV18 | TGTGCCAGCTCACCCAACAGGGGGGATAAGCCCCAGCATTTT | CASSPNRGDKPQHF
TRBJ2-1 | . | . | TRBV9 | TGTGCCAGCAGCGTAACTGACCAGCCAGGTGAGCAGTTCTTC | CASSVTDQPGEQFF
TRBJ2-5 | . | . | TRBV7-9 | TGTGCCAGCAGCCCTCAGGAGACCCAGTACTTC | CASSPQETQYF
TRBJ2-5 | few | . | TRBV7-7 | TGTGCTAGCAGCAACCGACAGGGAGGACAAGAGACCCAGTACTTC | CASSNRQGGQETQYF
TRBJ2-6 | . | TRBD1 | TRBV5-6 | TGTGCCAGCTATGACAGGGCTGGGGCCAACGTCCTGACTTTC | CASYDRAGANVLTF
TRBJ2-1 | few | . | TRBV28 | TGTGCCAGCAGTACAGGAGTTACCTACAATGAGCAGTTCTTC | CASSTGVTYNEQFF
TRBJ2-7 | few | TRBD2 | TRBV28 | TGTGCCACCAGAACAGGGGCTAGCGGGAACCGGCAACTGTACTTC | CATRTGASGNRQLYF
TRBJ1-2 | . | . | TRBV7-2 | TGTGCCAGCAGCCCTCGGGGGGCTGGCTACACCTTC | CASSPRGAGYTF
TRBJ2-5 | . | TRBD1 | TRBV7-7 | TGTGCTAGCAGCTTAGGGGGCCCCCAAGAGACCCAGTACTTC | CASSLGGPQETQYF
TRBJ1-1 | . | . | TRBV12-5 | TGTGCTAGTGGTCGAGAAGGACAGAAAGCTTTCTTT | CASGREGQKAFF
TRBJ1-1 | few | . | TRBV6-6 | TGTGCCAGCAGCCTCGCGGGGCACAACACTGAAGCTTTCTTT | CASSLAGHNTEAFF
TRBJ1-2 | many | TRBD1 | TRBV28 | TGTGCCACCTCCCCAGGGGGCGGGGGCTACACCTTC | CATSPGGGGYTF
TRBJ1-3 | . | . | TRBV5-1 | TGCGCCAGCAGCTTGCGTTTGGCAGGGGACGACGGAAACACCATATATTTT | CASSLRLAGDDGNTIYF
TRBJ1-1 | few | TRBD1 | TRBV5-1 | TGCGCCAGCAGCTTGGTAGGGGGCAATCTCATGAACACTGAAGCTTTCTTT | CASSLVGGNLMNTEAFF
TRBJ2-7 | few | TRBD1 | TRBV11-2 | TGTGCCAGCAGCTGGCAGGGGGCGGGACAGGGTACATACGAGCAGTACTTC | CASSWQGAGQGTYEQYF
TRBJ1-5 | . | TRBD1 | TRBV7-6 | TGTGCCAGCAGCCGGACAGGGAATAGCAATCAGCCCCAGCATTTT | CASSRTGNSNQPQHF
TRBJ2-5 | few | TRBD2 | TRBV18 | TGTGCCAGCTCACCACGGTCGGGGGGACAAGAGACCCAGTACTTC | CASSPRSGGQETQYF
TRBJ2-7 | few | TRBD2 | TRBV29-1 | TGCAGCGTTCGAGCACTAGCGGGAGACGAGCAGTACTTC | CSVRALAGDEQYF
TRBJ2-7 | . | TRBD2 | TRBV30 | TGTGCCTGGGGACTAGCGGGAGGAGTCTACGAGCAGTACTTC | CAWGLAGGVYEQYF
TRBJ2-5 | . | . | TRBV28 | TGTGCCAGCAGCCTCCCGGACAGCCAAGAGACCCAGTACTTC | CASSLPDSQETQYF
TRBJ1-1 | few | . | TRBV7-6 | TGTGCCAGCAGCTTAGAGGGGGTCCCGGTCGGGACTGAAGCTTTCTTT | CASSLEGVPVGTEAFF
TRBJ2-2 | few | TRBD2 | TRBV29-1 | TGCAGCGCCTTCCTGCCCGGGACTAGTTTTACCGGGGAGCTGTTTTTT | CSAFLPGTSFTGELFF
TRBJ2-1 | . | . | TRBV9 | TGTGCCAGCAGCGTAGCCCCCGGACAAGGCATGTATGAGCAGTTCTTC | CASSVAPGQGMYEQFF
TRBJ1-1 | . | TRBD1 | TRBV12-5 | TGTGCTAGTGGTTTGGTCGAAGGGGGCCTCGGCACTGAAGCTTTCTTT | CASGLVEGGLGTEAFF
TRBJ1-6 | few | TRBD1 | TRBV14 | TGTGCCAGCAGCCGAACAGGGGACTATAATTCACCCCTCCACTTT | CASSRTGDYNSPLHF
TRBJ1-2 | . | TRBD1 | TRBV4-3 | TGCGCCAGCAGCGTTGGGACAGAGTATGGCTACACCTTC | CASSVGTEYGYTF
TRBJ2-7 | few | TRBD2 | TRBV9 | TGTGCCAGCAGCGTAGGAGGGACTAGCGGCCCCTCTGGCGAGCAGTACTTC | CASSVGGTSGPSGEQYF
TRBJ2-1 | few | TRBD1 | TRBV11-2 | TGTGCCAGCAGCTCTAGGGGGGGACAGGGTCCCTATGAGCAGTTCTTC | CASSSRGGQGPYEQFF
TRBJ1-5 | few | TRBD1 | TRBV25-1 | TGTGCCAGCAGAGGACAGGGAGACAATCAGCCCCAGCATTTT | CASRGQGDNQPQHF
TRBJ2-7 | . | . | TRBV11-2 | TGTGCCAGCAGCTTATCGTCTAGCGCAACCTACGAGCAGTACTTC | CASSLSSSATYEQYF
TRBJ1-1 | . | . | TRBV7-6 | TGTGCCAGCAGCTCTCGTTTGAGGGAACATAAAGCTTTCTTT | CASSSRLREHKAFF
TRBJ2-4 | few | . | TRBV7-3 | TGTGCCAGCAGCTTGTCCCCGGCAGGGGAGAACATTCAGTACTTC | CASSLSPAGENIQYF
TRBJ2-1 | . | . | TRBV7-2 | TGTGCCAGCAGCCCAGACTTATACACCGATGAGCAGTTCTTC | CASSPDLYTDEQFF
TRBJ1-2 | . | . | TRBV10-3 | TGTGCCATCAGTGAGTCGCCCGAGAATCCCTATGGCTACACCTTC | CAISESPENPYGYTF
TRBJ2-7 | few | TRBD2 | TRBV6-6 | TGTGCCAGCAGCTTGACTACCGGGACTAACGAGCAGTACTTC | CASSLTTGTNEQYF
TRBJ2-5 | . | TRBD1 | TRBV30 | TGTGCCTGGAGTCCAGGGGGAGAGACCCAGTACTTC | CAWSPGGETQYF
TRBJ2-5 | few | . | TRBV28 | TGTGCCAGCAGTTTAGGAAAGGGGAAGACCCAGTACTTC | CASSLGKGKTQYF
TRBJ2-7 | . | . | TRBV5-1 | TGCGCCAGCAGCCCCCCGGGGTCCTACGAGCAGTACTTC | CASSPPGSYEQYF
TRBJ2-3 | few | . | TRBV28 | TGTGCCAGCCGAATGACAGGAGGCACAGATACGCAGTATTTT | CASRMTGGTDTQYF
TRBJ1-5 | . | . | TRBV2 | TGTGCCAGCAGTGAGGAAGGGGTAGGCAATCAGCCCCAGCATTTT | CASSEEGVGNQPQHF
TRBJ2-1 | few | . | TRBV9 | TGTGCCAGCAGCCCGGGGGTGGGTGAGCAGTTCTTC | CASSPGVGEQFF
TRBJ2-5 | . | . | TRBV28 | TGTGCCAGCAGCCCGAGGGAGACCCAGTACTTC | CASSPRETQYF
TRBJ2-5 | many | TRBD1 | TRBV6-6 | TGTGCCAGCACCCGGGACAGCCAAGAGACCCAGTACTTC | CASTRDSQETQYF
TRBJ2-2 | . | . | TRBV7-8 | TGTGCCAGCAGAGAGGGAGGCGCAGGATCCGGGGAGCTGTTTTTT | CASREGGAGSGELFF
TRBJ2-1 | many | . | TRBV10-3 | TGTGCCATCAGTGAGTCGAGGGGGGGTACGGGCGACAATGAGCAGTTCTTC | CAISESRGGTGDNEQFF
TRBJ2-4 | few | . | TRBV11-1 | TGTGCCAGCAGCTTTGACAGAAACATTCAGTACTTC | CASSFDRNIQYF
TRBJ1-2 | . | . | TRBV28 | TGTGCCAGCAGTTTAGCACAGGCTTTCAACTATGGCTACACCTTC | CASSLAQAFNYGYTF
TRBJ2-5 | . | TRBD2 | TRBV28 | TGTGCCAGCAGTTTCGGGAGGGCCGAGGAGACCCAGTACTTC | CASSFGRAEETQYF
TRBJ1-6 | . | . | TRBV9 | TGTGCCAGCAGCCCCTCCGGGTCCAGACTAATGTCACCCCTCCACTTT | CASSPSGSRLMSPLHF
TRBJ2-2 | few | TRBD1 | TRBV11-2 | TGTGCCAGCAGCCCCGCCGACAGGGGAAGGATCGGGGAGCTGTTTTTT | CASSPADRGRIGELFF
TRBJ2-3 | . | . | TRBV28 | TGTGCCAGCAGTTCCGGGGACTGGCGCACAGATACGCAGTATTTT | CASSSGDWRTDTQYF
TRBJ2-7 | . | TRBD1 | TRBV7-3 | TGTGCCAGCAGCTTATATGAGGGACAGGGGTTCGAGCAGTACTTC | CASSLYEGQGFEQYF
TRBJ1-1 | . | TRBD1 | TRBV5-1 | TGCGCCAGCAGGAGGGACAGTACTGAAGCTTTCTTT | CASRRDSTEAFF
TRBJ1-5 | few | . | TRBV28 | TGTGCCAGCAGCCGCAGACAGGCTGATCAGCCCCAGCATTTT | CASSRRQADQPQHF
TRBJ2-1 | . | TRBD1 | TRBV7-2 | TGTGCCAGCTCACAGGGGGCCTTTAACAATGAGCAGTTCTTC | CASSQGAFNNEQFF
TRBJ2-3 | few | . | TRBV4-1 | TGCGCCAGCAGCCGTGGGCCAGGAGGATTGGGAGGAGATACGCAGTATTTT | CASSRGPGGLGGDTQYF
TRBJ1-1 | . | TRBD1 | TRBV13 | TGTGCCAGCAGCTTGGACAGGATGACTGAAGCTTTCTTT | CASSLDRMTEAFF